The source of this T cell receptor beta chain is a study of blood T cell repertoires in COVID-19. About the study: Acute-phase and convalescent COVID-19 samples originated in the United States, Italy and Spain. T cells, B-cell-depleted T cells, or PBMCs provided the cDNA or gDNA that served as material.

The CDR3 extends over 15 amino acids. J gave up 4 bases and V 3 bases, and 1 base lay outside the gene matches. Germline CDR1 is MDHEN and CDR2 is SYDVKM. Researchers sorted participants into cohorts using their self-reported clinical history. Here immunoSEQ multiplex PCR was the method, and the copy in TCRdb shows in-frame clones only, minus some. The profile shows 400,000 or so clones, more than 80% of them singletons. The specimen was PBMCs or T cells enriched from blood (not recorded which). The V call is TRBV28, the J call TRBJ1-6; 9 bases align to TRBD1. This sequence originates from a man aged 25 to 40 who had recovered from COVID-19. CDR3 region: CASSLDRGYNSPLHF. For the CDR3, the DNA is TGTGCCAGCAGTTTGGACAGGGGTTATAATTCACCCCTCCACTTT.